One and the same sample provided the 10 T cell receptor beta chains below, sequenced in a study of shared clonotypes between healthy human individuals. Produced via immunoSEQ multiplex PCR; TCRdb's table is partial and in-frame only. The sample shows approximately 2.1 million clones, about 92% of them seen only once. Sequencing was performed on naive CD4+ T cells from PBMCs. Subset defined: CD45RA+ positively selected. Receptors originate from a man between 18 and 29 years old in good health. Some clones in this sample may be carry-over from other donors' samples.

The rearrangement uses TRBV7-9 and TRBJ2-2, with D unresolved. The CDR3 length is 16 residues. The V end was cut by 5 bases, the J end by 5 bases, with 18 bases between. CDR1 and CDR2 from the germline V gene are SEHNR and FQNEAQ (reference sequence). The chain's CDR3 is CASSHPVGYGTGELFF. CDR3 DNA sequence: TGTGCCAGCAGCCACCCCGTAGGTTATGGAACCGGGGAGCTGTTTTTT. Full variable domain (missing parts from reference TRBV7-9 and TRBJ2-2): DTGVSQNPRHKITKRGQNVTFRCDPISEHNRLYWYRQTLGQGPEFLTYFQNEAQLEKSRLLSDRFSAERPKGSFSTLEIQRTEQGDSAMYLCASSHPVGYGTGELFFGEGSRLTVL.

The rearrangement links TRBV4-3 to TRBJ1-2, with TRBD1 identical over 9 bases. This CDR3 spans 14 amino acids. Germline-derived CDR1 and CDR2 are LGHNA and YSLEER. V shed 1 base and J 4 bases; nucleotides not matched to a gene: 1. The CDR3 reads CASSQGTGVYGYTF. The CDR3 DNA follows: TGCGCCAGCAGCCAAGGGACAGGGGTCTATGGCTACACCTTC.

About this clone itself: Additional DNA sequences in this sample encode the identical CDR3. The V and J genes are TRBV28 and TRBJ1-2; D unresolved. Trimming took off 5 bases at V and 4 bases at J, with 5 bases between the two ends. This CDR3 has 11 residues. Germline-derived CDR1 and CDR2 are MDHEN and SYDVKM. The CDR3 sequence: CASSASYGYTF. The CDR3 DNA sequence: TGTGCCAGCAGTGCTAGCTATGGCTACACCTTC.

The chain couples TRBV30 to TRBJ2-1; 16 bases map to TRBD2. Trimming took 0 bases from V and 8 from J; bases not matched to a gene: 4. Per germline, CDR1 GTSNPN and CDR2 SVGIG (reference sequence). The CDR3 spans 16 residues. The CDR3 sequence is CAWSVGTSGRVYEQFF. For the CDR3, the DNA is TGTGCCTGGAGTGTTGGGACTAGCGGGAGGGTCTATGAGCAGTTCTTC. The whole variable domain, remainder taken from reference TRBV30 and TRBJ2-1, is SQTIHQWPATLVQPVGSPLSLECTVEGTSNPNLYWYRQAAGRGLQLLFYSVGIGQISSEVPQNLSASRPQDRQFILSSKKLLLSDSGFYLCAWSVGTSGRVYEQFFGPGTRLTVL.

This clone was detected once. The V and J genes are TRBV6-5 and TRBJ2-7; 7 bases agree with TRBD1. V shed 4 bases and J 5 bases; nucleotides not matched to a gene: 8. The germline CDR1 and CDR2 sequences are MNHEY and SVGAGI. The CDR3 is made up of 14 amino acids. The CDR3, as DNA: TGTGCCAGCAGTTCCCACAGGGGATCCCACGAGCAGTACTTC. Its translation is CASSSHRGSHEQYF.

The rearrangement uses TRBV6-1 and TRBJ2-5; D possibly corresponds to TRBD1 (6 bases). This CDR3 contains 13 residues. The V and J ends lost 7 bases and 2 bases respectively, with 11 bases between them. Germline assignment: CDR1 MNHNS and CDR2 SASEGT. CDR3 in DNA: TGTGCCAGCACTAGGACAGCACAAGAGACCCAGTACTTC. It encodes CASTRTAQETQYF.

The V and J genes are TRBV9 and TRBJ2-3; D unclear. The germline V gene encodes CDR1 SGDLS and CDR2 YYNGEE. The CDR3 has 13 residues. With 4 bases removed from V and 2 bases from J, the gap between germline ends came to 8 bases. The CDR3 DNA sequence: TGTGCCAGCAGCTGGCAGCCCACAGATACGCAGTATTTT. Translation: CASSWQPTDTQYF.

Comment on this clone: Other nucleotide sequences in the sample specify the same CDR3. V and J are TRBV5-1 and TRBJ1-1; no clear D gene. Germline CDR1 SGHRS, CDR2 YFSETQ. The CDR3 runs to 13 residues. V shed 2 bases and J shed 1 base, with 6 bases lying between them. CDR3: CASSFVGNTEAFF. CDR3 nucleotide sequence: TGCGCCAGCAGCTTTGTGGGGAACACTGAAGCTTTCTTT. The entire variable domain, with the rest obtained from reference TRBV5-1 and TRBJ1-1, is as follows: KAGVTQTPRYLIKTRGQQVTLSCSPISGHRSVSWYQQTPGQGLQFLFEYFSETQRNKGNFPGRFSGRQFSNSRSEMNVSTLELGDSALYLCASSFVGNTEAFFGQGTRLTVV.

The chain combines TRBV4-3 with TRBJ1-4; D gene unclear. The CDR3 spans 15 residues. Germline V CDR1 and CDR2: LGHNA, YSLEER. V shed 1 base and J shed 1 base, with 7 bases lying between them. CDR3 loop: CASSQGGRTNEKLFF. CDR3 nucleotides: TGCGCCAGCAGCCAAGGCGGTAGAACTAATGAAAAACTGTTTTTT.

The DNA for the CDR3 is TGTGCCAGCAGTTACGACAGGAACCCCTACGAGCAGTACTTC. It codes for CASSYDRNPYEQYF. V is TRBV6-5 and J is TRBJ2-7, with D possibly being TRBD1 (6 bases). The V end lost 2 bases, the J end lost 2 bases, and 10 bases lay between the germline ends. The germline V gene has CDR1 MNHEY and CDR2 SVGAGI. This CDR3 spans 14 amino acids.